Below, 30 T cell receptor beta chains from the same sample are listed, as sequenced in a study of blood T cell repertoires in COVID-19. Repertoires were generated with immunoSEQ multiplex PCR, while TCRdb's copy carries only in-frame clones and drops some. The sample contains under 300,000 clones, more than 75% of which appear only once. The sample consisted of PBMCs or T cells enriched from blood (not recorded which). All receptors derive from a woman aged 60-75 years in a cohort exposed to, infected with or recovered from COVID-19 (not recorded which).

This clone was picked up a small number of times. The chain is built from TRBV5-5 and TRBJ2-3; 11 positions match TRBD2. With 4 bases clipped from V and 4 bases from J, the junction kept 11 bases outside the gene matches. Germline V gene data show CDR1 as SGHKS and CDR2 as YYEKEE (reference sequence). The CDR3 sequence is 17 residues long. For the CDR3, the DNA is TGTGCCAGCAGCCCGAAACGACTAGCGGGAACGTCAGATACGCAGTATTTT. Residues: CASSPKRLAGTSDTQYF.

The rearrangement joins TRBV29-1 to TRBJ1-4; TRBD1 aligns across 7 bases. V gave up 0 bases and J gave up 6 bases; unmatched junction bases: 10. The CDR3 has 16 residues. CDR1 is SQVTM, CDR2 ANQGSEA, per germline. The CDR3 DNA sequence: TGCAGCGTTGAAGATTCGGGACAGCCGGCCCATGAAAAACTGTTTTTT. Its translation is CSVEDSGQPAHEKLFF. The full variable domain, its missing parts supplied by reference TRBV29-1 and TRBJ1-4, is SAVISQKPSRDICQRGTSLTIQCQVDSQVTMMFWYRQQPGQSLTLIATANQGSEATYESGFVIDKFPISRPNLTFSTLTVSNMSPEDSSIYLCSVEDSGQPAHEKLFFGSGTQLSVL.

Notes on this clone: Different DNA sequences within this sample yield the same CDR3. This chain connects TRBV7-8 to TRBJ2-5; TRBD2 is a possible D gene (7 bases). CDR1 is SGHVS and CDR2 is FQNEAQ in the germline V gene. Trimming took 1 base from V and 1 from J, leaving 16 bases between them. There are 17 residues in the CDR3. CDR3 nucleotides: TGTGCCAGCAGCTTAGGAGGGGGGGGAGACCTCCAAGAGACCCAGTACTTC. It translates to CASSLGGGGDLQETQYF.

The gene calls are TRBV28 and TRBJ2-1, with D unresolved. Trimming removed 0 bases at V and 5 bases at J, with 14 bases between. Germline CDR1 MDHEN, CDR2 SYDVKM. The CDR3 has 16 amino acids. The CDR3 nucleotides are TGTGCCAGCAGTTTATGGTCCCCTTTGGGCGACAATGAGCAGTTCTTC. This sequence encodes CASSLWSPLGDNEQFF.

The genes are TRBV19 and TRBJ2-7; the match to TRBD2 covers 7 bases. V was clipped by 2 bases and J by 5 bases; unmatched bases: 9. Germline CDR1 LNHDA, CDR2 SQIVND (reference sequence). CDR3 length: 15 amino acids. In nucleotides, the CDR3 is TGTGCCAGTAGTATAAGGCGGGAGAAGAGGGACGAGCAGTACTTC. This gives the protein CASSIRREKRDEQYF.

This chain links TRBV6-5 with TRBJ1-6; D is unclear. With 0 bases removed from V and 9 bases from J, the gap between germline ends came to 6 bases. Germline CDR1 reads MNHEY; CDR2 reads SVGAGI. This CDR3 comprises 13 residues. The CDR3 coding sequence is TGTGCCAGCAGTTACTCGCAGTCTTCACCCCTCCACTTT. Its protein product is CASSYSQSSPLHF.

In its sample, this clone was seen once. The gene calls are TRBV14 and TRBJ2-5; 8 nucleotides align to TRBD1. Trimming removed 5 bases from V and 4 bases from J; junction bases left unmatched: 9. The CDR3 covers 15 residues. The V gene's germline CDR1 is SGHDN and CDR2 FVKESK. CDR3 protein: CASSVLSGTGETQYF. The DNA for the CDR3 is TGTGCCAGCAGCGTCCTCTCCGGGACAGGAGAGACCCAGTACTTC.

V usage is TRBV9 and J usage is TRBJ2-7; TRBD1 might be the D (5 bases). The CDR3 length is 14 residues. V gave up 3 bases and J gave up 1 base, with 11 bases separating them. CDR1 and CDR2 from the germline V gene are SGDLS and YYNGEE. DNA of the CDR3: TGTGCCAGCAGCGCCCGAGGACAATCCTACGAGCAGTACTTC. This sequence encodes CASSARGQSYEQYF.

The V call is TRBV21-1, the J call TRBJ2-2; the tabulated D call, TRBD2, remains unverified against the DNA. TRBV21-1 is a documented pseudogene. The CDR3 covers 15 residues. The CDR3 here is CASSKNTSGSRGAVF. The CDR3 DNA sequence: TGTGCCAGCAGCAAAAACACTAGCGGGAGCCGGGGAGCTGTTTTT.

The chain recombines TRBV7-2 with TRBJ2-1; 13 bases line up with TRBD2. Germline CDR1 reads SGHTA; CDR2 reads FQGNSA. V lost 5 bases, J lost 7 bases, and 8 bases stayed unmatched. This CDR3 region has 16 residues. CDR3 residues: CASSPPGLAGMNEQFF. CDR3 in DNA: TGTGCCAGCAGCCCACCGGGACTAGCGGGAATGAATGAGCAGTTCTTC. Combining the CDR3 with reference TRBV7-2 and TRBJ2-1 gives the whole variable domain GAGVSQSPSNKVTEKGKDVELRCDPISGHTALYWYRQSLGQGLEFLIYFQGNSAPDKSGLPSDRFSAERTGGSVSTLTIQRTQQEDSAVYLCASSPPGLAGMNEQFFGPGTRLTVL.

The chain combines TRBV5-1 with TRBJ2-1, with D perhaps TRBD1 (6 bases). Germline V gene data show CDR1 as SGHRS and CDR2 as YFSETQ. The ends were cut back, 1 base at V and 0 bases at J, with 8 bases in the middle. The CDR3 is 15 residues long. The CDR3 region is CASSLTGTSYNEQFF. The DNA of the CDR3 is TGCGCCAGCAGCTTGACAGGGACCTCCTACAATGAGCAGTTCTTC. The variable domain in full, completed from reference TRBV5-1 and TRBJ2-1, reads KAGVTQTPRYLIKTRGQQVTLSCSPISGHRSVSWYQQTPGQGLQFLFEYFSETQRNKGNFPGRFSGRQFSNSRSEMNVSTLELGDSALYLCASSLTGTSYNEQFFGPGTRLTVL.

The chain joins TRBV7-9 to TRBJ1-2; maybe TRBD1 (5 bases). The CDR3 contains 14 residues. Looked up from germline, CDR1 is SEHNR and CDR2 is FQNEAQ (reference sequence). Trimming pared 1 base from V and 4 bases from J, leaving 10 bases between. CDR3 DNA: TGTGCCAGCAGCTTAGAGGCGGGGCTCTATGGCTACACCTTC. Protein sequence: CASSLEAGLYGYTF.

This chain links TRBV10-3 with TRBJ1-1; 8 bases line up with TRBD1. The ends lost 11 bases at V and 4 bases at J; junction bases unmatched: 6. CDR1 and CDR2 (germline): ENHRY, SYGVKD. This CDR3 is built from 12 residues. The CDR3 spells CASGQGATEAFF. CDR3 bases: TGTGCCTCCGGACAGGGTGCCACTGAAGCTTTCTTT.

CDR3 sequence reads: CATRRRETEDEQYF. CDR3 nucleotide sequence: TGTGCCACCAGAAGGCGGGAGACGGAAGACGAGCAGTACTTC. This chain uses TRBV24-1 with TRBJ2-7; TRBD2 matches at 7 bases. In germline, CDR1 is KGHDR, CDR2 SFDVKD. The V gene end was trimmed by 7 bases and the J gene end by 5 bases; junction bases not matched to a gene: 10. This CDR3 has 14 residues.

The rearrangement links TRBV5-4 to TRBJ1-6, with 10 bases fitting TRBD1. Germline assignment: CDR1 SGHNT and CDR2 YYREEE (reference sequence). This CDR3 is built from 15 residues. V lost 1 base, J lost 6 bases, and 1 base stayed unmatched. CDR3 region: CASSLRDRGNSPLHF. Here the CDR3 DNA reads TGTGCCAGCAGCTTGAGGGACAGGGGTAATTCACCCCTCCACTTT.

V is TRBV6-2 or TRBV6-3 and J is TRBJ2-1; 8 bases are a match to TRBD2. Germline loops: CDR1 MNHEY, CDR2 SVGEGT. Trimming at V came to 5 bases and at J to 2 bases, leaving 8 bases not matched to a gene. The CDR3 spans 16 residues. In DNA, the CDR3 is TGTGCCAGCAGTAGGAGCGGGAGAGGGACCTACAATGAGCAGTTCTTC. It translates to CASSRSGRGTYNEQFF.

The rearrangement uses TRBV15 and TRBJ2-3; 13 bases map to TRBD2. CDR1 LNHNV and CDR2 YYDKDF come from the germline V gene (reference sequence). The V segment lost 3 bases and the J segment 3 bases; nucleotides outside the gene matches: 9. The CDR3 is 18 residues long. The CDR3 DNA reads TGTGCCACCAGCAGCCCCACTAGCGGGAGGGCCTTAACAGATACGCAGTATTTT. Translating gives CATSSPTSGRALTDTQYF.

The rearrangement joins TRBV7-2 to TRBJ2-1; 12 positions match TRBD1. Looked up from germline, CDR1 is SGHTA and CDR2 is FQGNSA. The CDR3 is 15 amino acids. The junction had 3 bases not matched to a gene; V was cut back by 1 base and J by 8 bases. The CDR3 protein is CASSLGDRGHDEQFF. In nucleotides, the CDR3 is TGTGCCAGCAGCTTAGGGGACAGGGGGCATGATGAGCAGTTCTTC.

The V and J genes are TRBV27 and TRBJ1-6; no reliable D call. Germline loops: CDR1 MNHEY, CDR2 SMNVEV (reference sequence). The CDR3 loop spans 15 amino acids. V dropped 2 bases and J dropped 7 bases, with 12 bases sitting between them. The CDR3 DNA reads TGTGCCAGCAGTTTAAGAACAGAGGGAAATTCACCCCTCCACTTT. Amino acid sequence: CASSLRTEGNSPLHF.

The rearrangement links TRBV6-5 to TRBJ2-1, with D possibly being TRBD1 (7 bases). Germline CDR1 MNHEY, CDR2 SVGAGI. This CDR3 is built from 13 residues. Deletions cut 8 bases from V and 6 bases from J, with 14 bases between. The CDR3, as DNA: TGTGCCAGCCGGCGGGACAGAATCAATGAGCAGTTCTTC. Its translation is CASRRDRINEQFF.

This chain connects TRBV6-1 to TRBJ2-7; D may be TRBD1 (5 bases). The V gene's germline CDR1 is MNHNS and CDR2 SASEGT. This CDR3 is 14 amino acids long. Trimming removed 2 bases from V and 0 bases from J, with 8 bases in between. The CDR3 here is CASSETDSSYEQYF. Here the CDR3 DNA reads TGTGCCAGCAGTGAAACTGACAGCTCCTACGAGCAGTACTTC.

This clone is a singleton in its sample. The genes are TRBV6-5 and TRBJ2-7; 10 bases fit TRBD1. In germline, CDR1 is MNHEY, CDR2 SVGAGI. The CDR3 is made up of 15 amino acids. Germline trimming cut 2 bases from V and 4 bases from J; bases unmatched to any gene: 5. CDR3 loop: CASSYRDRGQYEQYF. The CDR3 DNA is TGTGCCAGCAGTTACCGAGACAGGGGGCAATACGAGCAGTACTTC.

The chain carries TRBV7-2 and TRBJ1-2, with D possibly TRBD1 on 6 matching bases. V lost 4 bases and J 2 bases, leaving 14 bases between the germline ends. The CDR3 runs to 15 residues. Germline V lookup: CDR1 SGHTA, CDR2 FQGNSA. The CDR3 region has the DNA TGTGCCAGCAGCTCGCCTGGGACATCCAACTATGGCTACACCTTC. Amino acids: CASSSPGTSNYGYTF.

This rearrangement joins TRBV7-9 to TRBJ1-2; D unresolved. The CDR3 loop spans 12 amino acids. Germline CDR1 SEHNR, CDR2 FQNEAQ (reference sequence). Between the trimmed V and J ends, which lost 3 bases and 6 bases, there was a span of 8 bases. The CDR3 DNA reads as TGTGCCAGCAGCTTCGGGAGGGATGGCTACACCTTC. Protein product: CASSFGRDGYTF.

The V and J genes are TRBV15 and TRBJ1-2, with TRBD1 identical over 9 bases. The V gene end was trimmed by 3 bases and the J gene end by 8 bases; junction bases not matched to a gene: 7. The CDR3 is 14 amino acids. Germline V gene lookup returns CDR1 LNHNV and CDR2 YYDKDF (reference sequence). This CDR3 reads CATSRTTGGGGYTF. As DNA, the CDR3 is TGTGCCACCAGCAGGACTACAGGGGGCGGAGGCTACACCTTC.

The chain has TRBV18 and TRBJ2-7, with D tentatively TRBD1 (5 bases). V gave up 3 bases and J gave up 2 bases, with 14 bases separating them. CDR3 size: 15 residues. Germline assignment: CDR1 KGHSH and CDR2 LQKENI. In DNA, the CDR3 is TGTGCCAGCTCACCTACTCGACAGTTAGCCTACGAGCAGTACTTC. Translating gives CASSPTRQLAYEQYF.

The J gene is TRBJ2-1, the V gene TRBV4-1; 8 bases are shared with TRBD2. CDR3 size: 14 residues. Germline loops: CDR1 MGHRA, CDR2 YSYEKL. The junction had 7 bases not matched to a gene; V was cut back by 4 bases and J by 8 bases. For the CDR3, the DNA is TGCGCCAGCAGCCGATCTAGCGGGTCTGATGAGCAGTTCTTC. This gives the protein CASSRSSGSDEQFF.

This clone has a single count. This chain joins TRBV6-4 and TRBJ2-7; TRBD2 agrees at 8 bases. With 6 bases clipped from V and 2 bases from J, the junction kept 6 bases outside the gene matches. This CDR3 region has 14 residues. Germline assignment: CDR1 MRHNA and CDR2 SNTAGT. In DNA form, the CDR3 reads TGTGCCAGCAGCCAGCGGGAGAAGGCCTACGAGCAGTACTTC. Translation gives CASSQREKAYEQYF.

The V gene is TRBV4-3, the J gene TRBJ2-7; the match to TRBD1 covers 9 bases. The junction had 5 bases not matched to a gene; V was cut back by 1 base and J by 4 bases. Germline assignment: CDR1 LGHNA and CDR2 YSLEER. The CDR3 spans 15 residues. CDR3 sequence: CASSQVTGGSYEQYF. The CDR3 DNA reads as TGCGCCAGCAGCCAAGTGACAGGGGGGTCGTACGAGCAGTACTTC.

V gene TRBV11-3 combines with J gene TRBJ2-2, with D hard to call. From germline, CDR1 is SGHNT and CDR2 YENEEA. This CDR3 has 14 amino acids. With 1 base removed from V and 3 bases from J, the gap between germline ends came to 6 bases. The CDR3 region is CASSLVSDTGELFF. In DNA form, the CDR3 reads TGTGCCAGCAGCTTAGTGTCAGACACCGGGGAGCTGTTTTTT.